The 12 T cell receptor beta chains reported below all come from one sample, sequenced in a study of beta chain features in type 1 diabetes. Expressed TCRB transcripts were sequenced because the isolated RNA had all been reverse transcribed beforehand. Profiling relied on immunoSEQ multiplex PCR, and the TCRdb table lists in-frame clones only, not all of them. The table records about 930,000 clones, about 17% of them present only once. The sequencing input was naive CD4+ T cells from blood. These receptors came from a woman aged 18-35 years in good health.

The chain links TRBV5-1 to TRBJ2-5, with 7 positions matching TRBD2. The J call may not be correct, given that the DNA end is closer to TRBJ2-7. The germline gives CDR1 SGHRS, CDR2 YFSETQ. The CDR3 runs 15 residues. CDR3 DNA sequence: TGCGCCAGCAGCCCCCATCCTAGCGGATCCTACGAGCAGTACTTC. It is translated as CASSPHPSGSYEQYF.

This clone has more than one count but fewer than ten. The chain recombines TRBV7-9 with TRBJ2-7; the D is unclear. Trimming cost V 5 bases and J 0 bases, with 11 bases left between them. CDR3 length: 14 residues. Germline V gives CDR1 SEHNR, CDR2 FQNEAQ (reference sequence). The CDR3 sequence: CASSRASRSYEQYF. Written as DNA, the CDR3 is TGTGCCAGCAGCCGCGCCTCCCGCTCCTACGAGCAGTACTTC. Complete variable domain (other parts from reference TRBV7-9 and TRBJ2-7): DTGVSQNPRHKITKRGQNVTFRCDPISEHNRLYWYRQTLGQGPEFLTYFQNEAQLEKSRLLSDRFSAERPKGSFSTLEIQRTEQGDSAMYLCASSRASRSYEQYFGPGTRLTVT.

The CDR3 DNA follows: TGTGCCAGCAGTTTTGGCGGGGGGCGATACGAGCAGTACTTC. It translates to CASSFGGGRYEQYF. The gene calls are TRBV28 and TRBJ2-7, with 8 bases lining up with TRBD2. Per germline, CDR1 MDHEN and CDR2 SYDVKM. The V and J ends lost 3 bases and 4 bases, in that order; junction bases with no gene match: 5. This CDR3 is 14 amino acids long. Filled out from reference TRBV28 and TRBJ2-7, the complete variable domain reads DVKVTQSSRYLVKRTGEKVFLECVQDMDHENMFWYRQDPGLGLRLIYFSYDVKMKEKGDIPEGYSVSREKKERFSLILESASTNQTSMYLCASSFGGGRYEQYFGPGTRLTVT.

The rearrangement links TRBV7-8 to TRBJ2-6; the D gene is possibly TRBD2 (6 bases). The CDR3 runs to 17 residues. Germline CDR1 SGHVS, CDR2 FQNEAQ. Trimming left V 1 base short and J 2 bases short, with 12 bases between. The DNA of the CDR3 is TGTGCCAGCAGCTTAGGCTCATCGGGGGCTGGGGCCAACGTCCTGACTTTC. Amino acids: CASSLGSSGAGANVLTF.

V and J are TRBV29-1 and TRBJ1-5, with D uncertain. The CDR3 extends over 13 amino acids. Trimming removed 7 bases at V and 2 bases at J, with 12 bases between. Looked up from germline, CDR1 is SQVTM and CDR2 is ANQGSEA. CDR3 region: CSARISGNQPQHF. The CDR3 nucleotides are TGCAGCGCCCGGATTTCTGGCAATCAGCCCCAGCATTTT.

J is TRBJ2-5 and V is TRBV6-1, with unresolved D. Trimming cost V 5 bases and J 5 bases, with 9 bases left between them. This CDR3 region has 12 residues. The germline V gene has CDR1 MNHNS and CDR2 SASEGT. CDR3 nucleotide sequence: TGTGCCAGCAGTTGGGGTAGGGAGACCCAGTACTTC. Amino acids: CASSWGRETQYF.

There are a few counts of this clone. CDR3 in DNA: TGTGCCAGCAGGACCGGGACACCCCGAAACACCGGGGAGCTGTTTTTT. Residues: CASRTGTPRNTGELFF. The V call is TRBV28, the J call TRBJ2-2; a possible D gene is TRBD1 (6 bases). The CDR3 is 16 amino acids. The V gene's germline CDR1 is MDHEN and CDR2 SYDVKM. The V end lost 6 bases, the J end lost 2 bases, and 16 bases lay between the germline ends.

The V and J genes are TRBV7-2 and TRBJ2-1, with TRBD2 matching over 7 bases. V trimming: 0 bases; J trimming: 2 bases; junction bases outside the gene matches: 7. The CDR3 totals 17 residues. Per germline, CDR1 SGHTA and CDR2 FQGNSA. The chain's CDR3 is CASSLALRGSAYNEQFF. CDR3 bases: TGTGCCAGCAGCTTAGCGCTTCGCGGGAGCGCCTACAATGAGCAGTTCTTC.

This clone was seen a few times. This rearrangement joins TRBV21-1 to TRBJ2-5; the D segment call TRBD1 is taken from the table without a DNA check. TRBV21-1 is classified as a pseudogene. This CDR3 is built from 11 residues. This CDR3 is CASSTEETQYF. Here the CDR3 DNA reads TGTGCCAGCAGCACAGAAGAGACCCAGTACTTC.

This clone was seen more than once but under ten times. V and J are TRBV19 and TRBJ2-7, with D possibly being TRBD1 or TRBD2 (5 bases each). Between the trimmed V and J ends, which lost 5 bases and 3 bases, there was a span of 17 bases. The CDR3 spans 15 residues. Germline CDR1 and CDR2: LNHDA and SQIVND (reference sequence). DNA for the CDR3: TGTGCCAGTAGTCCGGGACCTCTCAATTACTACGAGCAGTACTTC. Translation: CASSPGPLNYYEQYF.

With respect to this clone: One end of the junction fails to match germline, which may point to a read error. The V call is TRBV7-3, the J call TRBJ2-1; TRBD2 matches at 13 bases. CDR1 SGHTA and CDR2 FQGTGA come from the germline V gene. The CDR3 consists of 16 residues. The CDR3 coding sequence is TGTGCCAGCAGCATAACCGGGACTAGCGGGATTAGTGAGCAGTTCTTC. Translating gives CASSITGTSGISEQFF.

This rearrangement joins TRBV4-2 to TRBJ1-2; unclear D gene. Germline lookup yields CDR1 LGHNA and CDR2 YNFKEQ. The CDR3 sequence is 15 residues long. V was cut by 0 bases and J by 5 bases, with 13 bases left in between. The CDR3 loop reads CASSQDYTASYGYTF. The CDR3 coding sequence is TGTGCCAGCAGCCAAGATTACACGGCCTCATATGGCTACACCTTC.